This passage covers 4 T cell receptor beta chains from one sample sequenced in a study of CD8+CD57+ T cells in acquired aplastic anemia. TCR beta VDJ and CDR3 profiling used genomic DNA as template. Each CDR3 protein is one row after TCRdb ran MiXCR on the reads. The data hold about 210,000 distinct CDR3 sequences, with around 60% observed a single time. Specimen: sorted CD4+, CD8+, or CD8+CD57+ T cells (not recorded which) from PBMCs. These TCRs come from a human donor in good health.

The chain employs TRBV2 and TRBJ1-1; no clear D. Germline V gives CDR1 SNHLY, CDR2 FYNNEI. Trimming pared 0 bases from V and 5 bases from J, leaving 4 bases between. The CDR3 extends over 12 amino acids. The CDR3 loop reads CASSEAWTEAFF. DNA of the CDR3: TGTGCCAGCAGTGAAGCGTGGACTGAAGCTTTCTTT.

The CDR3: CASSVQGHEQYF. The CDR3 nucleotides read TGTGCCAGCAGCGTTCAAGGGCACGAGCAGTACTTC. The genes are TRBV9 and TRBJ2-7; the D is unclear. Germline assignment: CDR1 SGDLS and CDR2 YYNGEE. The CDR3 length is 12 residues. V was pared by 2 bases and J by 5 bases, with 8 bases between.

A remark on this clonotype: At one end, the junction sequence differs from germline, possibly due to a read error. The rearrangement joins TRBV20-1 to TRBJ1-2, with 9 nucleotides matching TRBD1. The CDR3 spans 13 residues. Germline V gives CDR1 DFQATT, CDR2 SNEGSKA (reference sequence). DNA of the CDR3: TGCAGTGCTCTAACAGGGGGCAGCTATCGCTACACCTTC. Amino acid sequence: CSALTGGSYRYTF.

V usage is TRBV10-3 and J usage is TRBJ2-7; D possibly uses TRBD1 or TRBD2 (5 bases each). Trimming stripped 11 bases from V and 1 base from J, with 15 bases between. This CDR3 region has 13 residues. The germline V gene encodes CDR1 ENHRY and CDR2 SYGVKD. The CDR3 here is CAASGRDSYEQYF. CDR3 DNA sequence: TGTGCCGCCAGCGGCAGGGATTCCTACGAGCAGTACTTC.